Below are 29 T cell receptor beta chains sequenced from a single sample in a study of T-cell reconstitution after alpha-beta-depleted transplantation in children. Unique molecular identifiers were used to barcode this TCRbeta library. TCRdb processed the PCR reads anew with MiXCR; each CDR3 protein has one entry. The sample records 450,000 to 600,000 distinct CDR3 sequences, roughly a tenth being singletons. The material sequenced was PBMCs, taken before TCRalphabeta/CD19-depleted stem cell transplant. The origin of the receptors is a child aged 2 to 10 with inherited bone marrow failure, due to receive a stem cell transplant.

The chain uses TRBV7-9 and TRBJ2-4; no definite D call. Germline CDR1 SEHNR, CDR2 FQNEAQ (reference sequence). This CDR3 is built from 14 residues. The V and J ends lost 7 bases and 3 bases respectively, with 13 bases between them. CDR3 coding DNA: TGTGCCAGCATCCGAACCGATGACAAAAACATTCAGTACTTC. Residues: CASIRTDDKNIQYF.

This clonotype was found a few times. The chain links TRBV9 to TRBJ2-3; D is perhaps TRBD2 (6 bases). The V end was cut by 4 bases, the J end by 7 bases, with 19 bases between. This CDR3 contains 15 residues. Germline-derived CDR1 and CDR2 are SGDLS and YYNGEE. CDR3 region: CASSSSGGDGNTQYF. The CDR3 DNA sequence: TGTGCCAGCAGCTCCAGCGGAGGGGACGGAAATACGCAGTATTTT.

This clonotype showed up many times. The chain recombines TRBV7-8 with TRBJ1-1; maybe TRBD1 (5 bases). This CDR3 is 13 amino acids long. CDR1 SGHVS and CDR2 FQNEAQ come from the germline V gene. Trimming pared 1 base from V and 6 bases from J, leaving 9 bases between. The CDR3 loop reads CASSLGWGAEAFF. The CDR3 DNA follows: TGTGCCAGCAGCTTAGGGTGGGGGGCTGAAGCTTTCTTT. Combining the CDR3 with reference TRBV7-8 and TRBJ1-1 gives the whole variable domain GAGVSQSPRYKVAKRGQDVALRCDPISGHVSLFWYQQALGQGPEFLTYFQNEAQLDKSGLPSDRFFAERPEGSVSTLKIQRTQQEDSAVYLCASSLGWGAEAFFGQGTRLTVV.

Many counts were recorded for this clonotype. The chain has TRBV29-1 and TRBJ1-1, with D maybe TRBD1 (6 bases). This CDR3 is 13 amino acids long. Germline assignment: CDR1 SQVTM and CDR2 ANQGSEA. Deletions cut 4 bases from V and 0 bases from J, with 9 bases between. The DNA of the CDR3 is TGCAGCGTTGTAGGACAGATGAACACTGAAGCTTTCTTT. Its translation: CSVVGQMNTEAFF.

This clonotype has ten or more counts. The rearrangement joins TRBV5-1 to TRBJ2-5; the D gene could be TRBD1 or TRBD2 (6 bases each). Per the germline V gene, CDR1 is SGHRS and CDR2 is YFSETQ. CDR3 length: 12 amino acids. With 8 bases removed from V and 2 bases from J, the gap between germline ends came to 10 bases. The CDR3 reads CARGGRQETQYF. DNA of the CDR3: TGCGCCAGAGGGGGGCGGCAAGAGACCCAGTACTTC. The whole variable domain, filled in from reference TRBV5-1 and TRBJ2-5, reads KAGVTQTPRYLIKTRGQQVTLSCSPISGHRSVSWYQQTPGQGLQFLFEYFSETQRNKGNFPGRFSGRQFSNSRSEMNVSTLELGDSALYLCARGGRQETQYFGPGTRLLVL.

This clonotype was detected only a few times. V and J are TRBV12-3 or TRBV12-4 and TRBJ2-5; 8 bases are a match to TRBD1. V dropped 2 bases and J dropped 5; count of bases not matched to a gene: 4. The CDR3 is made up of 14 amino acids. CDR3 nucleotide sequence: TGTGCCAGCAGTTTACAGGGGGCTAAGGAGACCCAGTACTTC. This gives the protein CASSLQGAKETQYF.

The chain is built from TRBV19 and TRBJ2-1; possibly TRBD1 for D (5 bases). This CDR3 is 14 amino acids long. Germline assignment: CDR1 LNHDA and CDR2 SQIVND (reference sequence). Deletions cut 6 bases from V and 8 bases from J, with 17 bases between. DNA of the CDR3: TGTGCCAGTAGGACCTTTGGGGCCGGCGATGAGCAGTTCTTC. Its translation is CASRTFGAGDEQFF.

This clonotype has ten or more counts. The chain has TRBV4-2 and TRBJ1-4; D remains unclear. V was cut by 1 base and J by 3 bases, with 9 bases left in between. Per germline, CDR1 LGHNA and CDR2 YNFKEQ. This CDR3 is built from 15 residues. As DNA, the CDR3 is TGTGCCAGCAGCCAAGGCCAGGTTCCTAATGAAAAACTGTTTTTT. It specifies CASSQGQVPNEKLFF.

Many counts were recorded for this clonotype. V and J are TRBV4-3 and TRBJ2-1; D is unresolved. The CDR3 runs to 17 residues. Germline lookup yields CDR1 LGHNA and CDR2 YSLEER. Trimming removed 0 bases from V and 3 bases from J, with 15 bases in between. The CDR3 region is CASSQDLGRPVYNEQFF. CDR3 in DNA: TGCGCCAGCAGCCAAGATCTTGGCAGGCCCGTCTACAATGAGCAGTTCTTC.

There are many counts of this clonotype. V is TRBV5-1 and J is TRBJ1-1; no clear D. Germline assignment: CDR1 SGHRS and CDR2 YFSETQ. Trimming took off 0 bases at V and 4 bases at J, with 10 bases between the two ends. This CDR3 region has 14 residues. CDR3 nucleotides: TGCGCCAGCAGCTTGGAGGGTTGGAGCACTGAAGCTTTCTTT. Protein product: CASSLEGWSTEAFF.

This clonotype has at least ten counts. DNA for the CDR3: TGTGCCAGCAGCCCCACGGCGGGGGGGTGGGAGCAGTACTTC. Its protein product is CASSPTAGGWEQYF. V usage is TRBV12-3 or TRBV12-4 and J usage is TRBJ2-7; 9 nucleotides align to TRBD2. V lost 6 bases to trimming and J lost 7 bases; unmatched junction nucleotides: 10. This CDR3 has 14 amino acids.

This clonotype was seen many times. The J gene is TRBJ2-5, the V gene TRBV5-1; unclear D gene. Trimming shortened V by 0 bases and J by 2 bases, and 8 bases separated the two germline ends. CDR1 and CDR2 (germline): SGHRS, YFSETQ. The CDR3 covers 14 residues. CDR3 nucleotides: TGCGCCAGCAGCTTGGTGCCGGAGCAAGAGACCCAGTACTTC. Amino acid sequence: CASSLVPEQETQYF.

This clonotype occurred many times. The chain carries TRBV2 and TRBJ2-2, with D unresolved. V was trimmed by 0 bases and J by 2 bases, leaving 1 base between them. Germline loops: CDR1 SNHLY, CDR2 FYNNEI. The CDR3 is made up of 13 amino acids. CDR3 loop: CASSEANTGELFF. In DNA, the CDR3 is TGTGCCAGCAGTGAAGCCAACACCGGGGAGCTGTTTTTT.

This clonotype was picked up many times. The chain employs TRBV12-3 or TRBV12-4 and TRBJ1-5; TRBD1 is a possible D gene (6 bases). CDR3 length equals 15 residues. The V gene lost 5 bases and the J gene lost 5 bases, with 16 bases spanning the gap. CDR3 sequence reads: CASSLLYREHQPQHF. The CDR3 bases are TGTGCCAGCAGTCTCTTATACAGGGAGCATCAGCCCCAGCATTTT.

This clonotype was counted between two and nine times. The chain has TRBV10-3 and TRBJ2-3, with D tentatively TRBD1 (5 bases). In germline, CDR1 is ENHRY, CDR2 SYGVKD. The germline V and J ends were trimmed by 5 bases and 2 bases, with 14 bases remaining between them. The CDR3 is 15 amino acids. For the CDR3, the DNA is TGTGCCATCAGTAAACAGGCCCACCCCACAGATACGCAGTATTTT. This codes for CAISKQAHPTDTQYF.

This clonotype has at least ten counts. V gene TRBV20-1 combines with J gene TRBJ1-5; D gene uncertain. The CDR3 loop spans 13 amino acids. Between the trimmed V and J ends, which lost 3 bases and 0 bases, there was a span of 6 bases. The germline V gene encodes CDR1 DFQATT and CDR2 SNEGSKA (reference sequence). CDR3 in amino acids: CSASLYSNQPQHF. CDR3 bases: TGCAGTGCTAGTCTGTATAGCAATCAGCCCCAGCATTTT.

This clonotype was counted many times. The V and J genes are TRBV6-2 or TRBV6-3 and TRBJ2-7; D is possibly TRBD2 (5 bases). CDR1 is MNHEY, CDR2 SVGEGT, per germline. The CDR3 loop spans 14 amino acids. V lost 4 bases to trimming and J lost 2 bases, with 12 bases between them. DNA for the CDR3: TGTGCCAGCAGTTCCGCGGGCGCCACCTACGAGCAGTACTTC. This codes for CASSSAGATYEQYF.

This clonotype showed up many times. This CDR3 reads CASRKIAQVDTGELFF. CDR3 nucleotides: TGTGCCAGCAGGAAAATTGCACAGGTGGACACCGGGGAGCTGTTTTTT. This rearrangement joins TRBV13 to TRBJ2-2; D is possibly TRBD1 (5 bases). Trimming took off 6 bases at V and 3 bases at J, with 17 bases between the two ends. Germline CDR1 PRHDT, CDR2 FYEKMQ (reference sequence). There are 16 residues in the CDR3. The complete variable domain, with remaining parts taken from reference TRBV13 and TRBJ2-2, reads AAGVIQSPRHLIKEKRETATLKCYPIPRHDTVYWYQQGPGQDPQFLISFYEKMQSDKGSIPDRFSAQQFSDYHSELNMSSLELGDSALYFCASRKIAQVDTGELFFGEGSRLTVL.

This clonotype was detected many times. CDR3 DNA sequence: TGCGCCAGCAGCCAAGAGAGGCGCCCTGGACTAGCGGGAGGTGCAGATACGCAGTATTTT. This sequence encodes CASSQERRPGLAGGADTQYF. V and J are TRBV4-1 and TRBJ2-3; 14 bases align to TRBD2. The CDR3 covers 20 residues. CDR1 and CDR2 (germline): MGHRA, YSYEKL. V gave up 0 bases and J gave up 4 bases; unmatched junction bases: 12.

The table lists this clonotype with a few counts. The chain joins TRBV24-1 to TRBJ2-3; 7 bases align to TRBD2. With V trimmed by 2 bases and J by 2 bases, 9 bases remained unmatched. This CDR3 spans 17 amino acids. CDR1 and CDR2 (germline): KGHDR, SFDVKD. The CDR3 region is CATSDSRASGLTDTQYF. The CDR3, as DNA: TGTGCCACCAGTGATTCGAGGGCTAGCGGACTCACAGATACGCAGTATTTT.

This clonotype was counted at least ten times. V usage is TRBV5-1 and J usage is TRBJ2-7, with 9 bases aligning to TRBD2. Germline V lookup: CDR1 SGHRS, CDR2 YFSETQ. The length of the CDR3 is 16 residues. V was pared by 0 bases and J by 0 bases, with 4 bases of the junction left unmatched. The CDR3 loop is CASSLGLAGISYEQYF. The CDR3 DNA is TGCGCCAGCAGCTTGGGGCTAGCGGGAATCTCCTACGAGCAGTACTTC.

This clonotype was recorded at least ten times. The chain is built from TRBV25-1 and TRBJ2-7; TRBD1 matches 9 bases. The CDR3 is made up of 14 amino acids. V lost 5 bases, J lost 3 bases, and 5 bases stayed unmatched. The germline V gene encodes CDR1 MGHDK and CDR2 SYGVNS. The DNA for the CDR3 is TGTGCCAGCAGTCTTAGGACAGGGGTCTACGAGCAGTACTTC. Amino acids: CASSLRTGVYEQYF.

This clonotype was counted at least ten times. This chain connects TRBV3-1 to TRBJ1-1; the D is unclear. V was clipped by 1 base and J by 4 bases, with 10 bases between them. The CDR3 extends over 14 amino acids. Germline V CDR1 and CDR2: LGHDT, YNNKEL (reference sequence). CDR3 residues: CASSQAGMGTEAFF. CDR3 coding DNA: TGTGCCAGCAGCCAAGCTGGGATGGGCACTGAAGCTTTCTTT.

This clonotype has only a few counts. DNA for the CDR3: TGTGCCAGCTCACCCAACTCACTGACAGATAGCAATCAGCCCCAGCATTTT. It encodes CASSPNSLTDSNQPQHF. The chain employs TRBV18 and TRBJ1-5; a possible D gene is TRBD1 (5 bases). V was trimmed by 3 bases and J by 0 bases, leaving 15 bases between them. The CDR3 sequence is 17 residues long. Germline V gene sequence: CDR1 KGHSH, CDR2 LQKENI.

As concerns this clonotype: A much larger clone differs by one base, so this may be a read error. The chain uses TRBV6-1 and TRBJ2-7, with TRBD2 identical over 12 bases. This CDR3 has 16 amino acids. Losses at the gene ends were 5 bases for V and 1 base for J; bases not matched to a gene: 6. Germline V gene data show CDR1 as MNHNS and CDR2 as SASEGT. This chain's CDR3 is CASSIATSGGSYEQYF. CDR3 DNA sequence: TGTGCCAGCAGTATCGCGACTAGCGGGGGATCCTACGAGCAGTACTTC.

This clonotype was picked up a small number of times. The J gene is TRBJ2-1, the V gene TRBV7-8, with TRBD2 identical over 7 bases. The CDR3 has 16 residues. In germline, CDR1 is SGHVS, CDR2 FQNEAQ. With 1 base clipped from V and 7 bases from J, the junction kept 10 bases outside the gene matches. For the CDR3, the DNA is TGTGCCAGCAGCTTAGGTCCCGGACTAGATCGTAATGAGCAGTTCTTC. Protein sequence: CASSLGPGLDRNEQFF.

Points on this clonotype: A much larger clone lies a single base off, so this may be a read error. The V and J genes are TRBV10-3 and TRBJ1-1; D unclear. The CDR3 runs 15 residues. CDR1 is ENHRY and CDR2 is SYGVKD in the germline V gene. V was trimmed by 3 bases and J by 1 base, leaving 12 bases between them. The DNA of the CDR3 is TGTGCCATCAGTGACCCCGGACCCACGAACACTGAAGCTTTCTTT. It specifies CAISDPGPTNTEAFF.

This clonotype was detected ten times or more. The chain has TRBV5-1 and TRBJ2-1; D is unclear. Trimming took off 0 bases at V and 4 bases at J, with 8 bases between the two ends. Germline V gene lookup returns CDR1 SGHRS and CDR2 YFSETQ. The CDR3 spans 14 residues. CDR3 bases: TGCGCCAGCAGCTTGGATCCCCAATACAATGAGCAGTTCTTC. Translated, it gives CASSLDPQYNEQFF.

This clonotype appeared once. The V gene is TRBV28, the J gene TRBJ2-7; D not certain. Germline CDR1 reads MDHEN; CDR2 reads SYDVKM. V was cut by 5 bases and J by 0 bases, with 11 bases left in between. This CDR3 has 14 amino acids. DNA for the CDR3: TGTGCCAGCAGTCCGGAGCCCATCTCCTACGAGCAGTACTTC. Its translation is CASSPEPISYEQYF. The variable domain in full, completed from reference TRBV28 and TRBJ2-7, reads DVKVTQSSRYLVKRTGEKVFLECVQDMDHENMFWYRQDPGLGLRLIYFSYDVKMKEKGDIPEGYSVSREKKERFSLILESASTNQTSMYLCASSPEPISYEQYFGPGTRLTVT.